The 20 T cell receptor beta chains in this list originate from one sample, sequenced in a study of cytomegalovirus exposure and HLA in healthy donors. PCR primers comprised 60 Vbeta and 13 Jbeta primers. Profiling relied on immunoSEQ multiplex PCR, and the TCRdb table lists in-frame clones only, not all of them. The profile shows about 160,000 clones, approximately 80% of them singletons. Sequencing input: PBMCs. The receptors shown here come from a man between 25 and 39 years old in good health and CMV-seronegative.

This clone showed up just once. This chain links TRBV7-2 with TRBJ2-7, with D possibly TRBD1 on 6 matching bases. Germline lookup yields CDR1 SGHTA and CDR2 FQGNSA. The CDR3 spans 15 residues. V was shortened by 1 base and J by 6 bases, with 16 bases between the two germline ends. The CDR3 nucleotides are TGTGCCAGCAGCTTAGTACGGACAGTCACATCCGAGCAGTACTTC. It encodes CASSLVRTVTSEQYF.

CDR3 sequence: CASSLGGDNQPQHF. CDR3 nucleotide sequence: TGTGCCAGCAGCTTAGGTGGAGACAATCAGCCCCAGCATTTT. V and J are TRBV7-2 and TRBJ1-5; D unclear. Germline CDR1 reads SGHTA; CDR2 reads FQGNSA. The CDR3 extends over 14 amino acids. The V end lost 1 base, the J end lost 3 bases, and 7 bases lay between the germline ends.

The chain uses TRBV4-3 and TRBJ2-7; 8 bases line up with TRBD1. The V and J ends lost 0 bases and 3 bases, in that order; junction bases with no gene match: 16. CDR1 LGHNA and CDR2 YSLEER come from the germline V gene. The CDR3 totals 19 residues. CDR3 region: CASSQEARGPARINYEQYF. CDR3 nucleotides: TGCGCCAGCAGCCAAGAAGCCAGGGGGCCAGCGAGAATAAACTACGAGCAGTACTTC.

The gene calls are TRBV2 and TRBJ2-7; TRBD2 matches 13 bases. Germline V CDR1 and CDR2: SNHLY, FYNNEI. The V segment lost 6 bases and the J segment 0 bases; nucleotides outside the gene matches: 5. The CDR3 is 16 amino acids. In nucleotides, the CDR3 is TGTGCCAGCAGGGGACGGACTAGCGGGAGCTCCTACGAGCAGTACTTC. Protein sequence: CASRGRTSGSSYEQYF.

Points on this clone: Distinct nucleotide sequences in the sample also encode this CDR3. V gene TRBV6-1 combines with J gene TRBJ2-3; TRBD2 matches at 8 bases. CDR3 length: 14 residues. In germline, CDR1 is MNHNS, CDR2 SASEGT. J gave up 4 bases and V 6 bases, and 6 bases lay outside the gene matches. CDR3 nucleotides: TGTGCCAGCAGCGGGACCGGGGGGGCAGATACGCAGTATTTT. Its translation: CASSGTGGADTQYF.

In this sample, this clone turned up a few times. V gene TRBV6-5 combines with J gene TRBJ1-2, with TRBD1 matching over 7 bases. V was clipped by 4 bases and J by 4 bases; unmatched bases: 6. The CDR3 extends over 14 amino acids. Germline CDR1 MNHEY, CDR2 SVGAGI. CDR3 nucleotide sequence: TGTGCCAGCAGTTCCGCTGACAGGGCCTATGGCTACACCTTC. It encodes CASSSADRAYGYTF.

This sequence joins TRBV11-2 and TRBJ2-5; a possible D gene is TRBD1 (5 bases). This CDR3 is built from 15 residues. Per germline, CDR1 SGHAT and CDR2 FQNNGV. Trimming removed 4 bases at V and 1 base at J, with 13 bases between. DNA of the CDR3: TGTGCCAGCAGCTCCCTTGGACAAGTCCAAGAGACCCAGTACTTC. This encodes CASSSLGQVQETQYF.

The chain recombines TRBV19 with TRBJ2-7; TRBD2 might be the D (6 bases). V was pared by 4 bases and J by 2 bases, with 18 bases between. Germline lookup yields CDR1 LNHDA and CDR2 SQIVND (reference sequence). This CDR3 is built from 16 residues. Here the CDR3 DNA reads TGTGCCAGTAGTAAGTCCTCCGGGACTCACGCCTACGAGCAGTACTTC. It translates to CASSKSSGTHAYEQYF.

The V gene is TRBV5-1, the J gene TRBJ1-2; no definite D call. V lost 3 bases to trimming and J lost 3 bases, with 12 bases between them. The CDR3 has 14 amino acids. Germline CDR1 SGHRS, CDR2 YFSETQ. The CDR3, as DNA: TGCGCCAGCAGCTCCGTCGGGAGCGACTATGGCTACACCTTC. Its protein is CASSSVGSDYGYTF.

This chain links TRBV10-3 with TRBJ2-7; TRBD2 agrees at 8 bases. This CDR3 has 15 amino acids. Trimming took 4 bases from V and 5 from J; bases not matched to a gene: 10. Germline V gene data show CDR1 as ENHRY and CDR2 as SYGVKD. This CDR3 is CAISAAGRGVNEQYF. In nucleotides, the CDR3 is TGTGCCATCAGTGCGGCCGGGAGGGGAGTCAACGAGCAGTACTTC.

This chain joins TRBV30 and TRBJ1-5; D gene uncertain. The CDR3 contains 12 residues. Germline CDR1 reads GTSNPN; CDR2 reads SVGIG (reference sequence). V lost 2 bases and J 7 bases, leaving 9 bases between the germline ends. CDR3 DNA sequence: TGTGCCTGGAGTCGGGGTTTACAGCCCCAGCATTTT. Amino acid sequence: CAWSRGLQPQHF.

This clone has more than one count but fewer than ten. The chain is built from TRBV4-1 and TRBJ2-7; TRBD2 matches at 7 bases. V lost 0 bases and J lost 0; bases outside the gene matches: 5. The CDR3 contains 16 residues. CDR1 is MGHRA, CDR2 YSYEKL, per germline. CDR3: CASSQDRGGGSYEQYF. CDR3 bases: TGCGCCAGCAGCCAAGATCGGGGCGGGGGCTCCTACGAGCAGTACTTC.

The CDR3 nucleotides read TGTGCCAGCAGTGCCCGGGACAGCTATTACAATGAGCAGTTCTTC. Residues: CASSARDSYYNEQFF. This rearrangement joins TRBV28 to TRBJ2-1; 7 bases align to TRBD1. The CDR3 contains 15 residues. The germline gives CDR1 MDHEN, CDR2 SYDVKM. J was trimmed by 4 bases and V by 5 bases; bases with no gene match: 8.

CDR3 sequence: CASSQGRLAGGPSGELFF. CDR3 sequence (DNA): TGCGCCAGCAGCCAAGGGAGACTAGCGGGAGGGCCCTCCGGGGAGCTGTTTTTT. This chain links TRBV4-3 with TRBJ2-2, with 14 nucleotides matching TRBD2. The J segment lost 6 bases and the V segment lost 1 base, leaving 7 bases of the junction unmatched. Looked up from germline, CDR1 is LGHNA and CDR2 is YSLEER. CDR3 length: 18 amino acids.

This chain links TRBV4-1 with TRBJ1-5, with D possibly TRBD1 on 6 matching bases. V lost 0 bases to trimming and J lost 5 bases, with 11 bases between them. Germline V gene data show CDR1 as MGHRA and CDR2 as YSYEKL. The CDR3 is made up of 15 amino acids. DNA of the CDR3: TGCGCCAGCAGCCAAGAGTCAGGGGCATATCAGCCCCAGCATTTT. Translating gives CASSQESGAYQPQHF.

The CDR3 spells CASSARGWGAADTQYF. CDR3 nucleotide sequence: TGTGCCAGCAGCGCCCGGGGGTGGGGAGCGGCAGATACGCAGTATTTT. The chain has TRBV7-3 and TRBJ2-3; D may be TRBD2 (6 bases). This CDR3 contains 16 residues. Germline CDR1 and CDR2: SGHTA and FQGTGA. With 5 bases removed from V and 4 bases from J, the gap between germline ends came to 19 bases.

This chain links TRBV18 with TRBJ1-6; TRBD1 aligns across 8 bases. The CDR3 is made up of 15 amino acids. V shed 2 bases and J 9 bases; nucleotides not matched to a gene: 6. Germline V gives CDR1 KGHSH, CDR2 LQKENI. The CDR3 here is CASSPTDRGGSPLHF. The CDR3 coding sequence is TGTGCCAGCTCACCAACTGACAGGGGCGGTTCACCCCTCCACTTT.

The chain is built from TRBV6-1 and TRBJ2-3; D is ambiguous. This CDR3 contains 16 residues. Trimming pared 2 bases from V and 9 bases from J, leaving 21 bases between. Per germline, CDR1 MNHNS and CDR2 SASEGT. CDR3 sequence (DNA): TGTGCCAGCAGTGAAAATGGTCCAGGCCCCCAGTCGACGCAGTATTTT. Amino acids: CASSENGPGPQSTQYF.

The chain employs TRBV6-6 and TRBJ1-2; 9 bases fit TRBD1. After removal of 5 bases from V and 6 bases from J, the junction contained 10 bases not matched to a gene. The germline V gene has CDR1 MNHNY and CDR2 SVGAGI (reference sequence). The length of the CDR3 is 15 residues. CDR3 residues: CASSGPGTGRDGYTF. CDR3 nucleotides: TGTGCCAGCAGTGGTCCCGGGACAGGGCGGGATGGCTACACCTTC.

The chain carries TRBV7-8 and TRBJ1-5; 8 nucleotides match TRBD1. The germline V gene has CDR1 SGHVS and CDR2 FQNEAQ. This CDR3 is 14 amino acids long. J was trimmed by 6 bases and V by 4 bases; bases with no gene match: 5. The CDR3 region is CASSSRTGFQPQHF. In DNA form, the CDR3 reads TGTGCCAGCAGCTCCCGGACAGGGTTTCAGCCCCAGCATTTT. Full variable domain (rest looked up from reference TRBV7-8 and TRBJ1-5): GAGVSQSPRYKVAKRGQDVALRCDPISGHVSLFWYQQALGQGPEFLTYFQNEAQLDKSGLPSDRFFAERPEGSVSTLKIQRTQQEDSAVYLCASSSRTGFQPQHFGDGTRLSIL.